Listed below are T cell receptor beta chains from one sample, sequenced in a study of early T cells in non-severe SARS-CoV-2 infection. MiXCR, run by TCRdb on the 5' RACE reads, gives a single entry per CDR3 protein. The sample gives 70,000 to 85,000 distinct CDR3 sequences, approximately 5% of which show up once; about 7% is in the top ten. The input for sequencing was whole blood, taken at baseline. The receptors originated from an adult who was a healthcare worker with PCR-confirmed SARS-CoV-2 infection or an uninfected control (not recorded which). CDR3s include the opening cysteine and the closing phenylalanine or tryptophan. The D gene is left open where the match is weak. Size tells how often a clone was seen (once, few, many) or the class of an expanded clone, and some rows leave it out.

TRBJ2-1 TRBD2 TRBV27 many TGTGCCAGCAGTTTATCGACTAGCGGGAGAGGGGATGAGCAGTTCTTC CASSLSTSGRGDEQFF
TRBJ2-7 TRBD2 TRBV20-1 many TGCAGTGCAGGTCTAGCGGGAACCGTCGGGCAGTACTTC CSAGLAGTVGQYF
TRBJ1-2 - TRBV9 - TGTGCCAGCAGCGTAGAAGGATATGGCTACACCTTC CASSVEGYGYTF
TRBJ2-1 - TRBV10-1 many TGCGCCAGCAGCCCTCTAGCGCAAACCTACAATGAGCAGTTCTTC CASSPLAQTYNEQFF
TRBJ2-5 - TRBV5-4 many TGTGCCAGCAGCTTGGCGGGGCATGACGGGACCCAGTACTTC CASSLAGHDGTQYF
TRBJ2-3 - TRBV24-1 few TGTGCCACCAGTGATCCCCAGGTTGGGACAGATACGCAGTATTTT CATSDPQVGTDTQYF
TRBJ2-3 - TRBV7-6 few TGTGCCAGCAGCTTCCCTCCGGGACCCTCACGGGATACGCAGTATTTT CASSFPPGPSRDTQYF
TRBJ2-5 TRBD1 TRBV5-1 - TGCGCCAGCAGCCGGGGACAGGGGCGGGAGACCCAGTACTTC CASSRGQGRETQYF
TRBJ1-1 - TRBV11-2 many TGTGCCAGCAGCTGGGGGAGCACTGAAGCTTTCTTT CASSWGSTEAFF
TRBJ2-1 TRBD2 TRBV5-1 many TGCGCCAGCAGCTCCATACTAGCGGGAGGGCCCAATGAGCAGTTCTTC CASSSILAGGPNEQFF
TRBJ2-7 TRBD1 TRBV7-9 many TGTGCCAGCAGCTTAGGGGACAGGGGGTACGACGAGCAGTACTTC CASSLGDRGYDEQYF
TRBJ2-7 TRBD2 TRBV10-3 many TGTGCCATCAGTGCTAGGGTAGCGGGAGGGCCTGGGGAGCAGTACTTC CAISARVAGGPGEQYF
TRBJ1-5 - TRBV6-6 few TGTGCCAGCAGTTACGCCCTTCAGCCCCAGCATTTT CASSYALQPQHF
TRBJ1-2 - TRBV6-1 - TGTGCCGCCATTGGGCAGGGAGTCAACGGCTACACCTTC CAAIGQGVNGYTF
TRBJ1-5 TRBD1 TRBV6-1 many TGTGCCAGCAGTGGGACACAGGGGGCAGGTCAGCCCCAGCATTTT CASSGTQGAGQPQHF
TRBJ2-1 TRBD2 TRBV20-1 many TGCAGTGCAGCCCAAGCGGGGACTAGCGGCCGCAATGAGCAGTTCTTC CSAAQAGTSGRNEQFF
TRBJ1-3 - TRBV18 few TGTGCCAGCTCACCACCTGGTGGAAACACCATATATTTT CASSPPGGNTIYF
TRBJ2-2 TRBD2 TRBV9 many TGTGCCAGCAGCCTTTCCGGGACTAGGATCCCCGGGGAGCTGTTTTTT CASSLSGTRIPGELFF
TRBJ1-1 - TRBV5-1 few TGCGCCAGCAGCTGGGGGGGCCAGAACACTGAAGCTTTCTTT CASSWGGQNTEAFF
TRBJ2-1 - TRBV19 - TGTGCCAGTAGTGTACAGGGAGGGTCCTACAATGAGCAGTTCTTC CASSVQGGSYNEQFF
TRBJ1-1 - TRBV12-3/TRBV12-4 many TGTGCCAGCAGTTACAACGCCGACGCTTTCTTT CASSYNADAFF
TRBJ1-4 - TRBV7-9 - TGTGCCAGCACCTTAGCACGGGGAGAACTGTTTTTT CASTLARGELFF
TRBJ2-1 TRBD2 TRBV7-2 many TGTGCCAGCAGCTTAAATGGCATGGGCGGGAGACATGAGCAGTTCTTC CASSLNGMGGRHEQFF
TRBJ2-1 - TRBV29-1 - TGCAGCGTTGCGGGGATTTTAAACAATGAGCAGTTCTTC CSVAGILNNEQFF
TRBJ2-7 TRBD1 TRBV30 - TGTGCCTGGACGCAAGGACAGGGCGGCGAGCAGTACTTC CAWTQGQGGEQYF
TRBJ2-3 TRBD2 TRBV12-3/TRBV12-4 many TGTGCCAGCAGTCCCGGGACTAGCGGGAGCCCTGGTGATACGCAGTATTTT CASSPGTSGSPGDTQYF
TRBJ1-2 - TRBV29-1 many TGCAGCGTTTCACCAGATACCTATGGCTACACCTTC CSVSPDTYGYTF
TRBJ1-1 - TRBV30 - TGTGTTGGGGGGGATGTGAACACTGAAGCTTTCTTT CVGGDVNTEAFF
TRBJ2-7 TRBD1 TRBV18 many TGTGCCAGCTCACCGGCCTCCGGGACAGGGTCTTACGAGCAGTACTTC CASSPASGTGSYEQYF
TRBJ1-1 - TRBV6-6 many TGTGCCAGCAGTTACGCTGGCGGGTATGGAAGCACTGAAGCTTTCTTT CASSYAGGYGSTEAFF
TRBJ1-1 - TRBV13 few TGTGCCAGCAGCTTGAGGGGGGCAGGGTCCAACACTGAAGCTTTCTTT CASSLRGAGSNTEAFF
TRBJ1-1 TRBD1 TRBV18 - TGTGCCAGCTCGCGACAGGGGGCACGTACTGAAGCTTTCTTT CASSRQGARTEAFF
TRBJ2-5 TRBD1 TRBV28 few TGTGCCAGCAGTTTCCCCCTAACACGGACAGGGGGCTGGGAAGAGACCCAGTACTTC CASSFPLTRTGGWEETQYF
TRBJ2-3 - TRBV7-9 few TGTGCCAGCAGCTCCCCTTTAGTGGATACGCAGTATTTT CASSSPLVDTQYF
TRBJ2-7 - TRBV5-5 - TGTGCCAGCAGCCTAGGGCTTTCAGGCGCCGTCTACGAGCAGTACTTC CASSLGLSGAVYEQYF
TRBJ2-7 TRBD2 TRBV24-1 - TGTGCCACCAGTGACCTCGGGACTAGCGGGGGCTACGAGCAGTACTTC CATSDLGTSGGYEQYF
TRBJ1-6 - TRBV7-2 few TGTGCCAGCAGCCAAACCGCAGGGGCCGGGAATTCACCCCTCCACTTT CASSQTAGAGNSPLHF
TRBJ1-6 - TRBV7-6 few TGTGCCAGCAGCTTAGTGTTCCAGGGTGATTCACCCCTCCACTTT CASSLVFQGDSPLHF
TRBJ2-1 TRBD2 TRBV7-6 - TGTGCCAGCAGCTTATTTACTAGCGGGAGAACCAATGAGCAGTTCTTC CASSLFTSGRTNEQFF
TRBJ1-3 TRBD1 TRBV7-9 few TGTGCCAGCAGCTCCGGGACAGTTTTCTCTGGAAACACCATATATTTT CASSSGTVFSGNTIYF
TRBJ2-5 TRBD2 TRBV7-8 many TGTGCCAGCAGCTTAGGCGGGTACCGGGAGGCGGAGACCCAGTACTTC CASSLGGYREAETQYF
TRBJ2-2 TRBD1 TRBV12-3/TRBV12-4 - TGTGCCAGCAGCCGGGGGACAGGAGGCAACACCGGGGAGCTGTTTTTT CASSRGTGGNTGELFF
TRBJ1-3 - TRBV28 many TGTGCCAGCAGTTTAATCCAATCTGGAAACACCATATATTTT CASSLIQSGNTIYF
TRBJ2-7 - TRBV27 many TGTGCCAGCAGTTACCAGGGTACCTACGAGCAGTACTTC CASSYQGTYEQYF
TRBJ1-5 - TRBV27 few TGTGCCAGCAGTCCTTCGGGGGGGCCCCAGCCCCAGCATTTT CASSPSGGPQPQHF
TRBJ2-5 - TRBV27 - TGTGCCAGCAGCTACCGGGCTTCACAAGAGACCCAGTACTTC CASSYRASQETQYF
TRBJ2-5 TRBD1 TRBV11-2 - TGTGCCAGCAGCTACGGACAGGGTCTGGAGGAGACCCAGTACTTC CASSYGQGLEETQYF
TRBJ1-4 - TRBV12-3/TRBV12-4 few TGTGCCAGCAGTTTAGTTCAGGGAGCTGAAAAACTGTTTTTT CASSLVQGAEKLFF
TRBJ2-1 - TRBV9 many TGTGCCAGCAGCGTTGATCTGTCCTACAATGAGCAGTTCTTC CASSVDLSYNEQFF
TRBJ2-7 TRBD1 TRBV2 - TGTGCCAGCAAGCTACAGGGGACCCCGACCTACGAGCAGTACTTC CASKLQGTPTYEQYF
TRBJ2-2 - TRBV27 few TGTGCCAGCAGTTTAAGGGCAGATGGACTAACCGGGGAGCTGTTTTTT CASSLRADGLTGELFF
TRBJ2-7 - TRBV5-1 many TGCGCCAGCAGCCTGCCGGGACACGGATACTACGAGCAGTACTTC CASSLPGHGYYEQYF
TRBJ2-7 - TRBV6-1 - TGTGCCAGCAGTGAATTGGGAAATAGTCACGAGCAGTACTTC CASSELGNSHEQYF
TRBJ2-2 TRBD2 TRBV12-3/TRBV12-4 many TGTGCCAGCTGTCCGGGGAGGGGTCTGACCGGGGAGCTGTTTTTT CASCPGRGLTGELFF
TRBJ2-6 - TRBV3-1 - TGTGCCAGCAGCCAAGATATCGGCAGGGGCCTCTCTGGGGCCAACGTCCTGACTTTC CASSQDIGRGLSGANVLTF
TRBJ1-5 TRBD1 TRBV29-1 many TGCAGCGTCCGGACAGGGTCTAATCAGCCCCAGCATTTT CSVRTGSNQPQHF
TRBJ2-7 - TRBV12-3/TRBV12-4 many TGTGCCAGCAGTTTATGGGGGACCTACGAGCAGTACTTC CASSLWGTYEQYF